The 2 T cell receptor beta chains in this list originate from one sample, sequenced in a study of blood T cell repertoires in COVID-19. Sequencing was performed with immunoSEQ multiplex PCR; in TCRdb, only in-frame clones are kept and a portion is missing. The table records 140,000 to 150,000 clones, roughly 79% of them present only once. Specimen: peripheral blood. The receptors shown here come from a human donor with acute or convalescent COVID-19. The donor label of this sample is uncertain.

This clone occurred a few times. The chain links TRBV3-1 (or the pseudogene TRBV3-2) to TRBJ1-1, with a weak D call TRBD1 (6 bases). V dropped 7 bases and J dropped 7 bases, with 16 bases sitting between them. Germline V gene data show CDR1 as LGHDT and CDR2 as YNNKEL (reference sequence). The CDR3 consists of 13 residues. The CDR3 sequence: CASTRRGGGEAFF. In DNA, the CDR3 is TGTGCCAGCACCCGACGGGGGGGCGGTGAAGCTTTCTTT.

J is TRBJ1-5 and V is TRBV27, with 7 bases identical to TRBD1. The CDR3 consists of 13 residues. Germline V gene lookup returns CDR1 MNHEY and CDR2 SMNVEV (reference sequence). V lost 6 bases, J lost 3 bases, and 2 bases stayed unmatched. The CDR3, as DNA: TGTGCCAGCAGGGGACAGAACAATCAGCCCCAGCATTTT. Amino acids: CASRGQNNQPQHF.